These 21 T cell receptor beta chains were all obtained from the same sample, sequenced in a study of blood T cell repertoires in COVID-19. Some clones are missing from TCRdb's copy, which holds only in-frame ones; the method was immunoSEQ multiplex PCR. The sample shows almost 400,000 clones, 85% to 90% of them seen only once. The sample comprised PBMCs or T cells enriched from blood (not recorded which). These TCRs come from a woman in her thirties who had recovered from COVID-19.

The rearrangement links TRBV9 to TRBJ1-1; 9 positions agree with TRBD1. Germline lookup yields CDR1 SGDLS and CDR2 YYNGEE. The CDR3 consists of 15 residues. J lost 4 bases, V lost 4 bases, and 8 bases had no gene match. DNA of the CDR3: TGTGCCAGCAGCCGCGGGACAGGGCCAGGCACTGAAGCTTTCTTT. As protein: CASSRGTGPGTEAFF.

V and J are TRBV27 and TRBJ1-6, with 8 positions matching TRBD1. Germline CDR1 is MNHEY and CDR2 is SMNVEV (reference sequence). V shed 6 bases and J 7 bases; nucleotides not matched to a gene: 8. CDR3 length: 15 residues. The CDR3 spells CASRPVRGRNSPLHF. Written as DNA, the CDR3 is TGTGCCAGCAGGCCCGTCAGGGGGCGGAATTCACCCCTCCACTTT.

This chain joins TRBV11-2 and TRBJ2-2; a possible D gene is TRBD1 (6 bases). CDR1 is SGHAT, CDR2 FQNNGV, per germline. V was shortened by 6 bases and J by 6 bases, with 14 bases between the two germline ends. The CDR3 is made up of 14 amino acids. CDR3 sequence (DNA): TGTGCCAGCAGAGGGGGTCGTGGAGCCGGGGAGCTGTTTTTT. Translating gives CASRGGRGAGELFF. Full variable domain (outside the CDR3, taken from reference TRBV11-2 and TRBJ2-2): EAGVAQSPRYKIIEKRQSVAFWCNPISGHATLYWYQQILGQGPKLLIQFQNNGVVDDSQLPKDRFSAERLKGVDSTLKIQPAKLEDSAVYLCASRGGRGAGELFFGEGSRLTVL.

This clone was observed a single time. The rearrangement links TRBV3-1 (or the pseudogene TRBV3-2) to TRBJ2-1; 10 bases are a match to TRBD2. From germline, CDR1 is LGHDT and CDR2 YNNKEL (reference sequence). There are 15 residues in the CDR3. V lost 1 base and J lost 7; bases outside the gene matches: 4. This CDR3 reads CASSQATSGNNEQFF. DNA for the CDR3: TGTGCCAGCAGCCAAGCCACTAGCGGGAATAATGAGCAGTTCTTC.

The chain recombines TRBV10-3 with TRBJ1-2, with D possibly TRBD1 on 6 matching bases. The CDR3 is made up of 13 amino acids. V gave up 2 bases and J gave up 8 bases, with 12 bases separating them. Germline loops: CDR1 ENHRY, CDR2 SYGVKD. Here the CDR3 reads CAISETGRRGYTF. CDR3 nucleotide sequence: TGTGCCATCAGTGAGACAGGGCGCCGGGGCTACACCTTC.

J is TRBJ1-3 and V is TRBV4-1; D gene ambiguous. V lost 0 bases to trimming and J lost 4 bases, with 10 bases between them. The CDR3 runs 15 residues. Germline V CDR1 and CDR2: MGHRA, YSYEKL. CDR3 DNA: TGCGCCAGCAGCCAAGACAGGTTGCGAGGAAACACCATATATTTT. Translated, it gives CASSQDRLRGNTIYF.

The chain links TRBV29-1 to TRBJ1-1; tentative D call: TRBD1 (6 bases). The CDR3 loop spans 12 amino acids. Germline CDR1 and CDR2: SQVTM and ANQGSEA. V lost 6 bases and J lost 2, with 10 bases in between. The CDR3, as DNA: TGCAGCGTCTGGACAGTTAACACTGAAGCTTTCTTT. It translates to CSVWTVNTEAFF.

The genes are TRBV14 and TRBJ2-3; 7 nucleotides match TRBD2. The CDR3 runs to 17 residues. Per germline, CDR1 SGHDN and CDR2 FVKESK. Losses at the gene ends were 1 base for V and 1 base for J; bases not matched to a gene: 8. The CDR3 here is CASSQVGRETRTDTQYF. The DNA of the CDR3 is TGTGCCAGCAGCCAAGTGGGGAGGGAGACCCGCACAGATACGCAGTATTTT.

This clone was found once. The rearrangement uses TRBV9 and TRBJ1-2; TRBD1 aligns across 7 bases. With V trimmed by 4 bases and J by 4 bases, 7 bases remained unmatched. CDR1 is SGDLS, CDR2 YYNGEE, per germline. This CDR3 is 14 amino acids long. The DNA of the CDR3 is TGTGCCAGCAGCCCACGGACAGGCCTCTATGGCTACACCTTC. It yields the protein CASSPRTGLYGYTF.

The rearrangement links TRBV27 to TRBJ2-7, with 8 bases aligning to TRBD1. This CDR3 has 15 residues. With V trimmed by 5 bases and J by 3 bases, 9 bases remained unmatched. In germline, CDR1 is MNHEY, CDR2 SMNVEV (reference sequence). The CDR3 is CASSPRTGLGYEQYF. In DNA, the CDR3 is TGTGCCAGCAGTCCTAGGACAGGGCTAGGCTACGAGCAGTACTTC.

J is TRBJ2-7 and V is TRBV30, with 9 bases fitting TRBD2. Germline trimming cut 4 bases from V and 2 bases from J; bases unmatched to any gene: 3. The CDR3 extends over 13 amino acids. CDR1 and CDR2 (germline): GTSNPN, SVGIG (reference sequence). CDR3 nucleotide sequence: TGTGCCTGGACTCTAGCGGGAACCTACGAGCAGTACTTC. The encoded protein is CAWTLAGTYEQYF. Drawing the rest from reference TRBV30 and TRBJ2-7, the complete variable domain is SQTIHQWPATLVQPVGSPLSLECTVEGTSNPNLYWYRQAAGRGLQLLFYSVGIGQISSEVPQNLSASRPQDRQFILSSKKLLLSDSGFYLCAWTLAGTYEQYFGPGTRLTVT.

The CDR3 loop is CASSVLRGLSHGYTF. CDR3 nucleotide sequence: TGCGCCAGCAGTGTACTAAGGGGGCTTAGCCATGGCTACACCTTC. The J gene is TRBJ1-2, the V gene TRBV10-1; the match to TRBD1 covers 7 bases. Germline lookup yields CDR1 WNHNN and CDR2 SYGVQD (reference sequence). The junction had 11 bases not matched to a gene; V was cut back by 4 bases and J by 6 bases. The CDR3 consists of 15 residues.

V and J are TRBV30 and TRBJ1-1, with D possibly matching TRBD1 (5 bases). Between the trimmed V and J ends, which lost 4 bases and 1 base, there was a span of 13 bases. The CDR3 spans 14 residues. Germline V gene data show CDR1 as GTSNPN and CDR2 as SVGIG (reference sequence). CDR3 sequence reads: CAWNPGEPNTEAFF. The CDR3 coding sequence is TGTGCCTGGAATCCGGGGGAACCGAACACTGAAGCTTTCTTT.

The chain joins TRBV7-9 to TRBJ1-4, with D possibly matching TRBD1 (5 bases). The CDR3 loop spans 15 amino acids. V lost 4 bases and J lost 0, with 9 bases in between. Germline CDR1 SEHNR, CDR2 FQNEAQ (reference sequence). The CDR3 DNA reads as TGTGCCAGCAGCTACCAGACAGCAACTAATGAAAAACTGTTTTTT. Translation gives CASSYQTATNEKLFF.

V and J are TRBV28 and TRBJ2-7; TRBD1 is a possible D gene (5 bases). Trimming took off 2 bases at V and 3 bases at J, with 11 bases between the two ends. Germline loops: CDR1 MDHEN, CDR2 SYDVKM. The CDR3 is made up of 14 amino acids. CDR3 loop: CASSLGRTLYEQYF. In DNA, the CDR3 is TGTGCCAGCAGTTTAGGGCGGACACTCTACGAGCAGTACTTC.

This CDR3 reads CASSPVDQGANYGYTF. In nucleotides, the CDR3 is TGTGCCAGCAGCCCCGTAGATCAGGGCGCTAACTATGGCTACACCTTC. The V and J genes are TRBV9 and TRBJ1-2, with D possibly TRBD1 on 5 matching bases. Germline-derived CDR1 and CDR2 are SGDLS and YYNGEE. The CDR3 is made up of 16 amino acids. The V end lost 4 bases, the J end lost 0 bases, and 16 bases lay between the germline ends.

This clone was found once. The genes are TRBV6-5 and TRBJ2-7; TRBD1 agrees at 7 bases. The CDR3 extends over 14 amino acids. The V gene's germline CDR1 is MNHEY and CDR2 SVGAGI. V was clipped by 5 bases and J by 3 bases; unmatched bases: 7. CDR3 in amino acids: CASSRPGGHYEQYF. CDR3 sequence (DNA): TGTGCCAGCAGTCGCCCAGGGGGTCACTACGAGCAGTACTTC.

The chain combines TRBV6-1 with TRBJ1-1, with D possibly matching TRBD1 (6 bases). Trimming cost V 5 bases and J 4 bases, with 14 bases left between them. The germline CDR1 and CDR2 sequences are MNHNS and SASEGT. CDR3 length: 14 amino acids. CDR3 protein: CASSSRTAFTEAFF. Here the CDR3 DNA reads TGTGCCAGCAGTTCAAGGACAGCCTTCACTGAAGCTTTCTTT.

The chain is built from TRBV18 and TRBJ1-4; tentatively, D is TRBD1 (5 bases). The germline V and J ends were trimmed by 1 base and 8 bases, with 11 bases remaining between them. The CDR3 contains 14 residues. The germline V gene has CDR1 KGHSH and CDR2 LQKENI. CDR3 amino acids: CASSPQGFSEKLFF. The CDR3 DNA is TGTGCCAGCTCACCACAGGGGTTTTCGGAAAAACTGTTTTTT.

The genes are TRBV7-2 and TRBJ1-5, with no clear D. The germline CDR1 and CDR2 sequences are SGHTA and FQGNSA. V was shortened by 0 bases and J by 5 bases, with 5 bases between the two germline ends. The length of the CDR3 is 13 residues. The CDR3 loop reads CASSLAGDQPQHF. The CDR3 nucleotides are TGTGCCAGCAGCTTAGCGGGAGATCAGCCCCAGCATTTT.

A few counts support this clone. The chain uses TRBV5-1 and TRBJ1-1; 7 nucleotides match TRBD1. J lost 1 base, V lost 3 bases, and 6 bases had no gene match. CDR1 and CDR2 from the germline V gene are SGHRS and YFSETQ. The length of the CDR3 is 15 residues. This chain's CDR3 is CASSYTGATNTEAFF. The CDR3 region has the DNA TGCGCCAGCAGCTACACAGGGGCAACGAACACTGAAGCTTTCTTT.